This is a list of T cell receptor beta chains from one sample in a study of shared clonotypes between healthy human individuals. Libraries were prepared by immunoSEQ multiplex PCR; TCRdb keeps only in-frame clonotypes and omits some of them. Of approximately 980,000 clones listed, approximately 80% are singletons. What was sequenced was memory CD4+ T cells sorted from blood. These receptors were obtained from a man aged 18 to 30 in good health. Each CDR3 is given with its conserved first and last residue. Each record gives: clone size, D gene, J gene, V gene, CDR3 DNA, CDR3 protein. A D gene is named only where the DNA matches it firmly. Size tells how often a clone was seen (once, few, many) or the class of an expanded clone, and some rows leave it out.

abundance: once
d_gene: -
j_gene: TRBJ2-3
v_gene: TRBV29-1
CDR3nt: TGCAGCGGTAGCGACGGCACAGATACGCAGTATTTT
CDR3aa: CSGSDGTDTQYF

abundance: -
d_gene: TRBD1
j_gene: TRBJ2-5
v_gene: TRBV5-1
CDR3nt: TGCGCCAGCAGCTTGAGAAGAGGGGGCGAGGGGACCCAGTACTTC
CDR3aa: CASSLRRGGEGTQYF

abundance: -
d_gene: -
j_gene: TRBJ2-7
v_gene: TRBV28
CDR3nt: TGTGCCAGCAGTTTAGGGGGGTCTAGCTCCTACGAGCAGTACTTC
CDR3aa: CASSLGGSSSYEQYF

abundance: -
d_gene: -
j_gene: TRBJ2-4
v_gene: TRBV5-6
CDR3nt: TGTGCCAGCAGCTTGTGGGACACAAAAAACATTCAGTACTTC
CDR3aa: CASSLWDTKNIQYF

abundance: once
d_gene: TRBD1
j_gene: TRBJ1-6
v_gene: TRBV27
CDR3nt: TGTGCCAGCAGTGCGGGGACAGGGCGAAATTCACCCCTCCACTTT
CDR3aa: CASSAGTGRNSPLHF

abundance: -
d_gene: -
j_gene: TRBJ2-7
v_gene: TRBV6-5
CDR3nt: TGTGCCAGCAGAGTCCAATTGGGCTCCTACGAGCAGTACTTC
CDR3aa: CASRVQLGSYEQYF

abundance: -
d_gene: -
j_gene: TRBJ2-1
v_gene: TRBV5-4
CDR3nt: TGTGCCAGCAGCCTGATACAGGGAGGGCACTACAATGAGCAGTTCTTC
CDR3aa: CASSLIQGGHYNEQFF

abundance: many
d_gene: -
j_gene: TRBJ1-2
v_gene: TRBV30
CDR3nt: TGTGCCTGGAGTGTTGACTTACGCCTCTACACCTTC
CDR3aa: CAWSVDLRLYTF

abundance: -
d_gene: -
j_gene: TRBJ2-5
v_gene: TRBV11-2
CDR3nt: TGTGCCAGCAGCTTGTGGGGCTCCCGGGAGACCCAGTACTTC
CDR3aa: CASSLWGSRETQYF

abundance: many
d_gene: -
j_gene: TRBJ1-6
v_gene: TRBV5-1
CDR3nt: TGCGCCAGCAGCTCTACAGGGCCTTATAATTCACCCCTCCACTTT
CDR3aa: CASSSTGPYNSPLHF